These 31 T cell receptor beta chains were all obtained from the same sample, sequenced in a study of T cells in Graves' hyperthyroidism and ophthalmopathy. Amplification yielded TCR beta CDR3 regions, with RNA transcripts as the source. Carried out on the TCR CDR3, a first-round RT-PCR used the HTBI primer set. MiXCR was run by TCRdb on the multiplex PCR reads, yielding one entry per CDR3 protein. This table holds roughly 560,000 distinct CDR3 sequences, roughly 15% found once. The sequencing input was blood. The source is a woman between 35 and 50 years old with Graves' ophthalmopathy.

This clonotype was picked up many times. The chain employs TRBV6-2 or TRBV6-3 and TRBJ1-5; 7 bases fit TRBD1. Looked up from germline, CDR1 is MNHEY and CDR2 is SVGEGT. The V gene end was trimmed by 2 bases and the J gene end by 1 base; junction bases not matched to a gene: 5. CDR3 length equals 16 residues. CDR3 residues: CASSYKGARSNQPQHF. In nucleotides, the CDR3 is TGTGCCAGCAGTTACAAGGGGGCGCGAAGCAATCAGCCCCAGCATTTT.

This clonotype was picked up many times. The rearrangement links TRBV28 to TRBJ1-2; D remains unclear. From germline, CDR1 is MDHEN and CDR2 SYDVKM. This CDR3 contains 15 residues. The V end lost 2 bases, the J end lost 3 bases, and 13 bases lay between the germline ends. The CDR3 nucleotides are TGTGCCAGCAGTTTACCCCCGTTTACAGACTATGGCTACACCTTC. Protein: CASSLPPFTDYGYTF.

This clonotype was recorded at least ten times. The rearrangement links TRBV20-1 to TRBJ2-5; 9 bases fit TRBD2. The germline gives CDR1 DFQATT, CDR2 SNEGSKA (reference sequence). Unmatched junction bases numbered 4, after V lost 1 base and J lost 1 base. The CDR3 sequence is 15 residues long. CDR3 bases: TGCAGTGCTAGAGTCGCGGGAGGGGTCCAAGAGACCCAGTACTTC. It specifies CSARVAGGVQETQYF.

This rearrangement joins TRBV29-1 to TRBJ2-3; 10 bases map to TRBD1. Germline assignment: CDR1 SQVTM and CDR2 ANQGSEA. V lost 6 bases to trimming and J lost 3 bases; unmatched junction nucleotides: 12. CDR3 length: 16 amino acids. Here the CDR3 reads CSVRPGTGAGTDTQYF. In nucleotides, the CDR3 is TGCAGCGTCCGACCCGGGACAGGGGCTGGGACAGATACGCAGTATTTT.

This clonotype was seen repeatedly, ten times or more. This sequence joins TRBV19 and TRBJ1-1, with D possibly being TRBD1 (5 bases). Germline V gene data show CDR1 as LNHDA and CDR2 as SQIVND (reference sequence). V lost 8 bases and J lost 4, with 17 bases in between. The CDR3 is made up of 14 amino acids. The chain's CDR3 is CASRPGTTGTEAFF. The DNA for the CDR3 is TGTGCCAGTCGGCCGGGGACTACGGGCACTGAAGCTTTCTTT.

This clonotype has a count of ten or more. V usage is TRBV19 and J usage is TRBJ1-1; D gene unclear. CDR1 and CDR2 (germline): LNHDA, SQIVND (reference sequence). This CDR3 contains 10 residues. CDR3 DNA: TGTGTCACGACGGTTACTGAAGCTTTCTTT. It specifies CVTTVTEAFF.

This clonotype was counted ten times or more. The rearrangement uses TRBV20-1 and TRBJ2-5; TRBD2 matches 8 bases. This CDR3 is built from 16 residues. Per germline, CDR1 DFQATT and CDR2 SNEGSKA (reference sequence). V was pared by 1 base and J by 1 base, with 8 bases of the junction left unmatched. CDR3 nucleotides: TGCAGTGCTAGAGGAAGCGGGAGAACCGCCCAAGAGACCCAGTACTTC. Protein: CSARGSGRTAQETQYF.

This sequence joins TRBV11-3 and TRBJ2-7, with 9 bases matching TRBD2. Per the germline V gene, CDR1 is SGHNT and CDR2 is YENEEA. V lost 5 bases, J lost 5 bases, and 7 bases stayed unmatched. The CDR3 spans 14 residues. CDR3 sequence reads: CASSGKREVNEQYF. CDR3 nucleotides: TGTGCCAGCAGCGGAAAGCGGGAGGTTAACGAGCAGTACTTC.

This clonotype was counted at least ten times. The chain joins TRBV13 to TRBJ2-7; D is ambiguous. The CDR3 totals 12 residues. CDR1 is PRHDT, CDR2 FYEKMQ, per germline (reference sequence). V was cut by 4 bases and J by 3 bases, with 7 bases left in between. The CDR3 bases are TGTGCCAGCAGCTCCTGGGACTACGAGCAGTACTTC. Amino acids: CASSSWDYEQYF.

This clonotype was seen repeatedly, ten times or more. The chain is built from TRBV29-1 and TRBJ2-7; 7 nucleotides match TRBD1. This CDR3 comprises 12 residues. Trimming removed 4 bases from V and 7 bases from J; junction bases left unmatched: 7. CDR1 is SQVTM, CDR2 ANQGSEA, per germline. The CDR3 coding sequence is TGCAGCGTTGCAGAGGGGGCGCGTGAGCAGTACTTC. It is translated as CSVAEGAREQYF.

The chain's CDR3 is CASSQEREVSYEQYF. The CDR3, as DNA: TGTGCCAGCAGCCAAGAGCGGGAGGTTTCCTACGAGCAGTACTTC. The chain uses TRBV3-1 and TRBJ2-7; 8 nucleotides align to TRBD2. The CDR3 is 15 residues long. The V gene's germline CDR1 is LGHDT and CDR2 YNNKEL (reference sequence). V gave up 0 bases and J gave up 1 base; unmatched junction bases: 2.

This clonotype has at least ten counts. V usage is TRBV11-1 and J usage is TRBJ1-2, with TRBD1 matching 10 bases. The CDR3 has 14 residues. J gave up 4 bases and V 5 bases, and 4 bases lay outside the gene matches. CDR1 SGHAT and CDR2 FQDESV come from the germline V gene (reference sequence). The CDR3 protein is CASSPGTGVYGYTF. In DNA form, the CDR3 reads TGTGCCAGCAGCCCCGGGACAGGGGTCTATGGCTACACCTTC. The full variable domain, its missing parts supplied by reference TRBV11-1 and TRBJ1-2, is EAEVAQSPRYKITEKSQAVAFWCDPISGHATLYWYRQILGQGPELLVQFQDESVVDDSQLPKDRFSAERLKGVDSTLKIQPAELGDSAMYLCASSPGTGVYGYTFGSGTRLTVV.

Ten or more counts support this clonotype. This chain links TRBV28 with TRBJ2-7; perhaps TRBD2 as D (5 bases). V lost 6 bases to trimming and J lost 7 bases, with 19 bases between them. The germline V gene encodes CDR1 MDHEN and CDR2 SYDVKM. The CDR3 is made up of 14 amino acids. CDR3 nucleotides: TGTGCCAGCAGAGCTGGTCTTCCTCGCGGGGAGCAGTACTTC. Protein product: CASRAGLPRGEQYF.

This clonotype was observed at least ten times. CDR3 nucleotide sequence: TGTGCTAGTGGTTTGGCCCGACACGAGCAGTACTTC. Its protein product is CASGLARHEQYF. The chain joins TRBV12-5 to TRBJ2-7; no definite D call. This CDR3 region has 12 residues. The V end was cut by 1 base, the J end by 5 bases, with 6 bases between. Germline V gives CDR1 LGHNT, CDR2 FRNRAP.

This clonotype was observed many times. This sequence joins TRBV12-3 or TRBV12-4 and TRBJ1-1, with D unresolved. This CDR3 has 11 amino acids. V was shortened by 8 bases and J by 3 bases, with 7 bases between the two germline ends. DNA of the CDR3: TGTGCCAGCGCCTCGGACACTGAAGCTTTCTTT. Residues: CASASDTEAFF.

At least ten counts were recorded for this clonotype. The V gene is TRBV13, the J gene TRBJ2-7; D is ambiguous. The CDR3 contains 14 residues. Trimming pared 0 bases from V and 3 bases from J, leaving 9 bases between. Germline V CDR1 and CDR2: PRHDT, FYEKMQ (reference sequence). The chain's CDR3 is CASSLGLGGYEQYF. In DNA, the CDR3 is TGTGCCAGCAGCTTAGGTCTCGGCGGCTACGAGCAGTACTTC.

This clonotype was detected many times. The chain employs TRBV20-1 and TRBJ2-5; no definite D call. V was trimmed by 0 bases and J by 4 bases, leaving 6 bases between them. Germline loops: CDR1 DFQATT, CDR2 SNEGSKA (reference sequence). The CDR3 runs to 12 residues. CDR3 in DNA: TGCAGTGCTAGAGATCCTTTAGAGACCCAGTACTTC. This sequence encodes CSARDPLETQYF.

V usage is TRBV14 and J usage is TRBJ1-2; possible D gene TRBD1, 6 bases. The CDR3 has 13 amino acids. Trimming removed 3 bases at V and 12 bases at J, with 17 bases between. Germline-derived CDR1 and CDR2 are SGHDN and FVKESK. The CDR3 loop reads CASSHEAGEVNTF. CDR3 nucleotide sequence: TGTGCCAGCAGCCACGAGGCAGGGGAGGTGAACACCTTC. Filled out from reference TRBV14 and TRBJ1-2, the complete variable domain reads EAGVTQFPSHSVIEKGQTVTLRCDPISGHDNLYWYRRVMGKEIKFLLHFVKESKQDESGMPNNRFLAERTGGTYSTLKVQPAELEDSGVYFCASSHEAGEVNTFGSGTRLTVV.

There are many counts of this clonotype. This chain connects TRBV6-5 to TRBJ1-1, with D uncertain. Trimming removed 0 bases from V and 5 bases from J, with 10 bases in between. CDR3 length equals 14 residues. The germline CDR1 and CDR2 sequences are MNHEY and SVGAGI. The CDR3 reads CASSYSTDGTEAFF. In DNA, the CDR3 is TGTGCCAGCAGTTACTCTACAGATGGGACTGAAGCTTTCTTT.

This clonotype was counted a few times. Here the CDR3 DNA reads TGTGCCAGCAGTCCCCGGCCGGCCAGGGAGCTGTTTTTT. It codes for CASSPRPARELFF. The V call is TRBV6-1, the J call TRBJ2-2, with D hard to call. V lost 5 bases to trimming and J lost 9 bases, with 13 bases between them. The germline CDR1 and CDR2 sequences are MNHNS and SASEGT. The CDR3 spans 13 residues.

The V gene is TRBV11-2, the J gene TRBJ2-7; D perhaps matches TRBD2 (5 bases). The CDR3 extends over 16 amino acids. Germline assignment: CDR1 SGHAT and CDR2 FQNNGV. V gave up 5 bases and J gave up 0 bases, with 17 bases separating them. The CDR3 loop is CASSPKGGFNSYEQYF. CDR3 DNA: TGTGCCAGCAGCCCCAAAGGCGGGTTCAACTCCTACGAGCAGTACTTC.

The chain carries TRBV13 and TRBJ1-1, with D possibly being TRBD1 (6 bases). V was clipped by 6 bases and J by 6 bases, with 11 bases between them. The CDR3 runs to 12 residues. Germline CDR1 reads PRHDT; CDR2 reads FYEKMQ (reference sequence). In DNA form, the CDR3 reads TGTGCCAGCAGGATGGAGGGGGCTGAAGCTTTCTTT. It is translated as CASRMEGAEAFF. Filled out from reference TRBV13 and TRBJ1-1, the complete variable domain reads AAGVIQSPRHLIKEKRETATLKCYPIPRHDTVYWYQQGPGQDPQFLISFYEKMQSDKGSIPDRFSAQQFSDYHSELNMSSLELGDSALYFCASRMEGAEAFFGQGTRLTVV.

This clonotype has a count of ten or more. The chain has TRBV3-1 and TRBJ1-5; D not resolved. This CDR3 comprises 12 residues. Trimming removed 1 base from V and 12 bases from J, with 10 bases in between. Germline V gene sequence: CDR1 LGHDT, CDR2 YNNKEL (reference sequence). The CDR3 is CASSQAGRDQHF. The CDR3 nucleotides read TGTGCCAGCAGCCAAGCCGGGCGGGACCAGCATTTT.

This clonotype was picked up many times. The CDR3 region is CASTWGTSGTGELFF. CDR3 DNA: TGTGCCAGCACTTGGGGGACTAGCGGCACCGGGGAGCTGTTTTTT. This chain links TRBV2 with TRBJ2-2, with 11 bases identical to TRBD2. From germline, CDR1 is SNHLY and CDR2 FYNNEI. The CDR3 loop spans 15 amino acids. J lost 4 bases, V lost 7 bases, and 5 bases had no gene match. The entire variable domain, with the rest obtained from reference TRBV2 and TRBJ2-2, is as follows: EPEVTQTPSHQVTQMGQEVILRCVPISNHLYFYWYRQILGQKVEFLVSFYNNEISEKSEIFDDQFSVERPDGSNFTLKIRSTKLEDSAMYFCASTWGTSGTGELFFGEGSRLTVL.

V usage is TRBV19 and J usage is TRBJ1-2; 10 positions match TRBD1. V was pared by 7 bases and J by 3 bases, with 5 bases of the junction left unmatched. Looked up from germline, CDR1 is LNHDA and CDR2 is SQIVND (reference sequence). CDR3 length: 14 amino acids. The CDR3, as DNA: TGTGCCAGTAACCCGACAGGGGGCGACTATGGCTACACCTTC. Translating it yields CASNPTGGDYGYTF.

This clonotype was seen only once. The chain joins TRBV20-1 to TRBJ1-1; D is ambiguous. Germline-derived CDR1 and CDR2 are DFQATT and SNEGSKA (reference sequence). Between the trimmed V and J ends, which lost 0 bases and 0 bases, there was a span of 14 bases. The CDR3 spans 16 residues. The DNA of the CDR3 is TGCAGTGCTAGAGATCGTCGGGTTGGGATGAACACTGAAGCTTTCTTT. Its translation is CSARDRRVGMNTEAFF.

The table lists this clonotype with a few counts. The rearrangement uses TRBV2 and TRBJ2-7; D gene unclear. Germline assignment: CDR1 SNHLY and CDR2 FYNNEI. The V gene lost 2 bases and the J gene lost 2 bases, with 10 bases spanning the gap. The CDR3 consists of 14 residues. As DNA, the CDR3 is TGTGCCAGCAGTGAAAGGACGGCGGCCTACGAGCAGTACTTC. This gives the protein CASSERTAAYEQYF.

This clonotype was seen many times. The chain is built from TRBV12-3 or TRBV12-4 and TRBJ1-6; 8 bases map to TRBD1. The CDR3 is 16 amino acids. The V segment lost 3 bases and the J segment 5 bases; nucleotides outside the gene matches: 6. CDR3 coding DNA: TGTGCCAGCAGTTTCCGACAGGGGAAAAATAATTCACCCCTCCACTTT. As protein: CASSFRQGKNNSPLHF.

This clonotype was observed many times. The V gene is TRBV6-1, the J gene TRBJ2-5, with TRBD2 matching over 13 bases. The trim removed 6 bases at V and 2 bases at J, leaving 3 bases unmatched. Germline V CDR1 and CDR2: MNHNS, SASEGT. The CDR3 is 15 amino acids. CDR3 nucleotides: TGTGCCAGCAGCAGGACTAGCGGGAGACAAGAGACCCAGTACTTC. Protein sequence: CASSRTSGRQETQYF.

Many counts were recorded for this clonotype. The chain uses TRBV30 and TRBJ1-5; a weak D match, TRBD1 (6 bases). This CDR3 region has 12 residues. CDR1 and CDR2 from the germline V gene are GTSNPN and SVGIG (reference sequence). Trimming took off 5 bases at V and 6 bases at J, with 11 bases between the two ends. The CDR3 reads CAWSQGSQPQHF. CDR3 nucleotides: TGTGCCTGGTCCCAGGGGTCTCAGCCCCAGCATTTT.

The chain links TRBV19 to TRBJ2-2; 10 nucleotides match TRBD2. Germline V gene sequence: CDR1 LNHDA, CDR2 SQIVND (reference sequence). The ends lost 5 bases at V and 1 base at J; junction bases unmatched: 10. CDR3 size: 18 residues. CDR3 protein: CASSVLAGNSGNTGELFF. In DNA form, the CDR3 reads TGTGCCAGTAGTGTACTAGCGGGGAACTCCGGGAACACCGGGGAGCTGTTTTTT.